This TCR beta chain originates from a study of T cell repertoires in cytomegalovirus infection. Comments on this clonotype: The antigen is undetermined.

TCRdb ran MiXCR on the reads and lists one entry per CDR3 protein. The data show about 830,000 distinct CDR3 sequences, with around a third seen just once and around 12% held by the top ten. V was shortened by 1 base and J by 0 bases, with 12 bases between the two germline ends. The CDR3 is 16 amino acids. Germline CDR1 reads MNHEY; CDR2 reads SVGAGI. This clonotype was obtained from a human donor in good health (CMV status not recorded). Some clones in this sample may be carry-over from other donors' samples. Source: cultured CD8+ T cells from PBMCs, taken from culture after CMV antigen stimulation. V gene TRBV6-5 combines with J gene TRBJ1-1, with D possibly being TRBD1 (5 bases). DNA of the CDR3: TGTGCCAGCAGTTACTATAAAAGGGGACTGAACACTGAAGCTTTCTTT. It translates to CASSYYKRGLNTEAFF.